The 16 T cell receptor beta chains below were found in one sample sequenced in a study of regulatory T cells in long-lasting Graves disease. TCR beta libraries were built with iRepertoire HTBI primers and Arm-PCR of CDR3 regions. TCRdb fed the multiplex PCR reads into MiXCR, producing one record per CDR3 protein. The sample yields 430,000 or so distinct CDR3 sequences, roughly 21% seen once. Time point described: persistent/refractory GD, antithyroid drugs over 5 years with positive TRAb. Extracted RNA from PBMCs served as the source of the TCR library. This specimen was peripheral blood mononuclear cells (PBMCs), taken when the disease was refractory, from a patient treated with antithyroid drugs. Receptors originate from a female donor with Graves disease.

This clonotype showed up just a few times. One junction end does not reproduce the germline sequence, and a read error may be involved. The rearrangement links TRBV7-7 to TRBJ2-7, with D unclear. Looked up from germline, CDR1 is SSHAT and CDR2 is FNYEAQ (reference sequence). This CDR3 contains 13 residues. Here the CDR3 reads CASSPADGYEQYF. As DNA, the CDR3 is TGTGCTAGCAGCCCCGCGGACGGCTACGAGCAGTACTTC.

V and J are TRBV9 and TRBJ2-1, with 11 bases fitting TRBD2. CDR3 size: 16 residues. The germline CDR1 and CDR2 sequences are SGDLS and YYNGEE. V lost 4 bases, J lost 9 bases, and 12 bases stayed unmatched. The CDR3 sequence is CASSSRGLAGGGEQFF. The CDR3, as DNA: TGTGCCAGCAGCAGTCGGGGGTTAGCGGGAGGGGGTGAGCAGTTCTTC.

This clonotype has more than one count but fewer than ten. The chain couples TRBV12-3 or TRBV12-4 to TRBJ2-3; D gene ambiguous. There are 16 residues in the CDR3. The V end lost 1 base, the J end lost 4 bases, and 15 bases lay between the germline ends. The CDR3 is CASSLEGSPRADTQYF. DNA of the CDR3: TGTGCCAGCAGTTTAGAGGGCAGCCCACGGGCAGATACGCAGTATTTT.

This clonotype has ten or more counts. The chain combines TRBV12-3 or TRBV12-4 with TRBJ2-7; TRBD1 matches at 10 bases. After removal of 3 bases from V and 6 bases from J, the junction contained 2 bases not matched to a gene. The CDR3 is made up of 13 amino acids. CDR3 sequence: CASSLGQGFEQYF. The DNA of the CDR3 is TGTGCCAGCAGTTTGGGACAGGGGTTCGAGCAGTACTTC.

About this clonotype: A read error may be the cause here, since a much bigger clone is one base away. The chain has TRBV24-1 and TRBJ2-7; a weak D match, TRBD2 (6 bases). CDR1 and CDR2 (germline): KGHDR, SFDVKD. The length of the CDR3 is 13 residues. The chain's CDR3 is CAASYPGAEEQYF. The CDR3 DNA follows: TGTGCCGCCAGTTACCCGGGAGCAGAGGAGCAGTACTTC.

There are many counts of this clonotype. The chain has TRBV2 and TRBJ1-1, with TRBD1 matching over 12 bases. Germline CDR1 SNHLY, CDR2 FYNNEI. The V segment lost 6 bases and the J segment 5 bases; nucleotides outside the gene matches: 7. CDR3 length: 15 residues. The CDR3 spells CASRSGTGGSTEAFF. CDR3 coding DNA: TGTGCCAGCAGGTCCGGGACAGGGGGCTCGACTGAAGCTTTCTTT.

This chain links TRBV28 with TRBJ1-3; D ambiguous. This CDR3 is 17 amino acids long. Trimming took off 3 bases at V and 4 bases at J, with 19 bases between the two ends. Germline values: CDR1 MDHEN, CDR2 SYDVKM. For the CDR3, the DNA is TGTGCCAGCAGTTTCGGTTCCTCAGGTGCATCGGGAAACACCATATATTTT. This encodes CASSFGSSGASGNTIYF.

The sample holds many counts of this clonotype. The chain combines TRBV12-3 or TRBV12-4 with TRBJ1-4; no firm D call. Between the trimmed V and J ends, which lost 3 bases and 0 bases, there was a span of 2 bases. This CDR3 region has 13 residues. CDR3 amino acids: CASSFATNEKLFF. As DNA, the CDR3 is TGTGCCAGCAGTTTTGCAACTAATGAAAAACTGTTTTTT.

This clonotype was seen ten or more times. The chain combines TRBV6-1 with TRBJ2-7; maybe TRBD2 (7 bases). CDR3 length: 15 residues. Looked up from germline, CDR1 is MNHNS and CDR2 is SASEGT. The V gene lost 6 bases and the J gene lost 5 bases, with 20 bases spanning the gap. The CDR3 loop reads CASSWGGRVRHEQYF. The CDR3 DNA sequence: TGTGCCAGCAGCTGGGGGGGCAGGGTGAGACACGAGCAGTACTTC.

This clonotype has a count of ten or more. The chain combines TRBV6-1 with TRBJ2-7; TRBD1 agrees at 11 bases. This CDR3 comprises 14 residues. V was pared by 7 bases and J by 5 bases, with 7 bases of the junction left unmatched. From germline, CDR1 is MNHNS and CDR2 SASEGT. The CDR3, as DNA: TGTGCCAGCACCATGGGACAGGGGGGGGACGAGCAGTACTTC. It translates to CASTMGQGGDEQYF.

This clonotype was seen repeatedly, ten times or more. This chain connects TRBV6-1 to TRBJ1-5; 8 nucleotides align to TRBD1. The junction had 7 bases not matched to a gene; V was cut back by 3 bases and J by 0 bases. The length of the CDR3 is 17 residues. Looked up from germline, CDR1 is MNHNS and CDR2 is SASEGT. This CDR3 reads CASSETTGDYSNQPQHF. CDR3 coding DNA: TGTGCCAGCAGTGAGACGACAGGGGACTATAGCAATCAGCCCCAGCATTTT.

This clonotype was counted a few times. The gene calls are TRBV7-2 and TRBJ2-7, with 8 bases fitting TRBD2. Trimming took 2 bases from V and 3 from J; bases not matched to a gene: 9. This CDR3 region has 16 residues. Germline V gene lookup returns CDR1 SGHTA and CDR2 FQGNSA. CDR3 sequence (DNA): TGTGCCAGCAGCTTAAAGGTACTAGCGGTGCACTACGAGCAGTACTTC. This sequence encodes CASSLKVLAVHYEQYF.

Ten or more counts support this clonotype. The junction differs from germline at one of its ends, possibly a read error. The chain couples TRBV6-1 to TRBJ2-7, with 7 bases aligning to TRBD2. The CDR3 runs 15 residues. Germline V gene lookup returns CDR1 MNHNS and CDR2 SASEGT. The CDR3 region is CASSGSAGFSSEQYF. In DNA, the CDR3 is TGTGCCAGCAGTGGTTCAGCGGGATTTTCCTCCGAGCAGTACTTC.

The V and J genes are TRBV7-9 and TRBJ2-7, with unresolved D. The germline V gene has CDR1 SEHNR and CDR2 FQNEAQ (reference sequence). There are 13 residues in the CDR3. Trimming removed 6 bases at V and 7 bases at J, with 16 bases between. CDR3 amino acids: CASSLSISREQYF. The CDR3 bases are TGTGCCAGCAGTTTATCTATTTCAAGGGAGCAGTACTTC.

The table lists this clonotype with many counts. This chain uses TRBV6-5 with TRBJ1-5, with 8 bases lining up with TRBD1. CDR1 is MNHEY and CDR2 is SVGAGI in the germline V gene. The CDR3 runs to 15 residues. After removal of 2 bases from V and 6 bases from J, the junction contained 6 bases not matched to a gene. The CDR3 region is CASSYPRGQSQPQHF. CDR3 nucleotide sequence: TGTGCCAGCAGTTACCCCAGGGGGCAGAGTCAGCCCCAGCATTTT.

The table lists this clonotype with a few counts. This rearrangement joins TRBV2 to TRBJ1-4; D might be TRBD1 (5 bases). Germline V gene lookup returns CDR1 SNHLY and CDR2 FYNNEI. CDR3 length: 12 residues. V gave up 5 bases and J gave up 8 bases, with 9 bases separating them. CDR3 sequence (DNA): TGTGCCAGCAGTTCTGCAGGGGAAAAACTGTTTTTT. As protein: CASSSAGEKLFF.